This T cell receptor beta chain was profiled in a study of CXCR3-negative and CXCR3-positive naive CD8 T cells. General study findings and limits: Compared with CXCR3-negative naive cells, CXCR3-positive naive cells showed more hydrophobic TRB CDR3s.

It was by 5' RACE with UMI labels that the TRB cDNA libraries were prepared. TCRdb reanalyzed the 5' RACE reads and collapses them to one entry per CDR3 protein, without DNA. This sample's clone table lists over 55,000 distinct CDR3 sequences. Germline V lookup: CDR1 MDHEN, CDR2 SYDVKM. CDR3 length: 15 amino acids. To note about this clonotype: Its antigen is still unknown.

The chain couples TRBV28 to TRBJ2-6. The sequence was collected from a human donor in good health. Some clones in this sample may be carry-over from other donors' samples. Sequenced material: naive CXCR3+ CD8+ T cells from blood. Subset specified: CD45RO-CCR7+CD27+CD95- naive CD8+ T cells expressing CXCR3 (TNR3+). The CDR3: CASRQPEAGANVLTF.